This TCR beta chain was documented in a study of T cell responses to AZD1222 COVID-19 vaccine. Study at large: Combined were second doses at about 4 or about 12 weeks. Study results and caveats: Elevations in Spike-specific TCR breadth and depth followed administration of two AZD1222 doses.

Comments on this clone: Its antigen is unknown.

Here immunoSEQ multiplex PCR was the method, and the copy in TCRdb shows in-frame clones only, minus some. This table has about 150,000 clones, just over 90% appearing once. The material sequenced was peripheral blood, taken on day 0 of AZD1222 vaccination. This TCR derives from an adult in good health.

The CDR3 bases are TGTGCCAGCAGCCCCCCAGCCAGGGGGAACACCGGGGAGCTGTTTTTT. Translated: CASSPPARGNTGELFF. The rearrangement joins TRBV7-2 to TRBJ2-2; D might be TRBD1 (6 bases). Deletions cut 5 bases from V and 1 base from J, with 14 bases between. This CDR3 has 16 residues. CDR1 SGHTA and CDR2 FQGNSA come from the germline V gene.